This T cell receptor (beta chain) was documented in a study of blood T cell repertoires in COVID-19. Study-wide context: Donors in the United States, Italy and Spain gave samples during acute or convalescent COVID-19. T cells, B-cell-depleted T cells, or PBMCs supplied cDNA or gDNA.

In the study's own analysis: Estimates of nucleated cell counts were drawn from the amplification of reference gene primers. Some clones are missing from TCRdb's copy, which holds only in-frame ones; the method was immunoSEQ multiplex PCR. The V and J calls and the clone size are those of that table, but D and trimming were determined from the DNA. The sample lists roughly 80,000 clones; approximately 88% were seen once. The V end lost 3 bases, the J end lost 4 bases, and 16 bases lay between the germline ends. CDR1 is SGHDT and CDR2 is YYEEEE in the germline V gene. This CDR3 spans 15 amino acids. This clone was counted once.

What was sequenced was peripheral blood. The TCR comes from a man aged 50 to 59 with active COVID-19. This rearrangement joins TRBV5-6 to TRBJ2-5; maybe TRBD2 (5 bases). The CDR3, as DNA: TGTGCCAGCAGCTCGTTCGGGGAAGGTGGAGAGACCCAGTACTTC. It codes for CASSSFGEGGETQYF.